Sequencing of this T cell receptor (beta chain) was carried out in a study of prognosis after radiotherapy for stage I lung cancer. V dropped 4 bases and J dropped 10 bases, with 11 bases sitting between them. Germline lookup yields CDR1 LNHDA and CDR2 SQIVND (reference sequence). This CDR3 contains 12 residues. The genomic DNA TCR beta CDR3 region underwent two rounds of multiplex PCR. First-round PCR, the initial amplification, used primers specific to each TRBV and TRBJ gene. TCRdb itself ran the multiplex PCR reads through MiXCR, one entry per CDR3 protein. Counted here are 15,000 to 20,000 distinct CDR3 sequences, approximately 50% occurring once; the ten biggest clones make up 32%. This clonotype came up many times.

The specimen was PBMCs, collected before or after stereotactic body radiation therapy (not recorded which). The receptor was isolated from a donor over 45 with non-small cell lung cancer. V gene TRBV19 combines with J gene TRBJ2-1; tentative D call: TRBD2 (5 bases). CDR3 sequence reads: CASSTRRREQFF. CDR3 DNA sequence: TGTGCCAGTAGTACCCGGCGGAGGGAGCAGTTCTTC.